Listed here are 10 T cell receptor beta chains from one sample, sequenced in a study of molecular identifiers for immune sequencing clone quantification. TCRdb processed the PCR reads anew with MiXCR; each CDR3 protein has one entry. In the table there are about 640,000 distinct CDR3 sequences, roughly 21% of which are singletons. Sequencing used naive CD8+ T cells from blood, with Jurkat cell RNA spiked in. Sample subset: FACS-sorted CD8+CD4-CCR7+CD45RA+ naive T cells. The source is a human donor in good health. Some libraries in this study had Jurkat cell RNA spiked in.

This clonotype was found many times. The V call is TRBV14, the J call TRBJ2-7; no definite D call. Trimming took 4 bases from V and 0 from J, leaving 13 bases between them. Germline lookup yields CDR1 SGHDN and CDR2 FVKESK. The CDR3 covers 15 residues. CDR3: CASSPAWVSSYEQYF. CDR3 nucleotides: TGTGCCAGCAGCCCAGCCTGGGTTAGCTCCTACGAGCAGTACTTC.

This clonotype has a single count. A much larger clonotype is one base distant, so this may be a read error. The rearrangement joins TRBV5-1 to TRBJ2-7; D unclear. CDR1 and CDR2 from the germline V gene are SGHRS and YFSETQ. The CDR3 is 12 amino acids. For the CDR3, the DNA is TGCGCCAGCAGCGTCGAAGGGTACGGGCAGTACTTC. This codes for CASSVEGYGQYF.

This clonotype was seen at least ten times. CDR3 sequence: CASTTENWTRSGMRRGVLTF. DNA for the CDR3: TGTGCCAGCACCACAGAGAATTGGACGCGTTCGGGTATGAGAAGAGGCGTCCTGACTTTC. V is TRBV5-6 and J is TRBJ2-6; unclear D gene. V lost 6 bases to trimming and J lost 12 bases, with 37 bases between them. CDR1 and CDR2 (germline): SGHDT, YYEEEE. The CDR3 length is 20 residues.

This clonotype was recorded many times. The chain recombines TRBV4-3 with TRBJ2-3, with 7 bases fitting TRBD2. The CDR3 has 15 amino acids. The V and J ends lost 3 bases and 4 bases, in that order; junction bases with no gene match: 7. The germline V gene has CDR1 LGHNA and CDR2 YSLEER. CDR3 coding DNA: TGCGCCAGCAGCCAGGTTGGGAGGGTAGCAGATACGCAGTATTTT. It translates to CASSQVGRVADTQYF.

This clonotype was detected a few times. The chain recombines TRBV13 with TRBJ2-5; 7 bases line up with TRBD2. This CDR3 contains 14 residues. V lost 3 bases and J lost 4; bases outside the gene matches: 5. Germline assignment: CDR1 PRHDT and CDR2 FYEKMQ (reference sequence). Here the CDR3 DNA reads TGTGCCAGCAGCTTTGGACTAGAGGGAGAGACCCAGTACTTC. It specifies CASSFGLEGETQYF.

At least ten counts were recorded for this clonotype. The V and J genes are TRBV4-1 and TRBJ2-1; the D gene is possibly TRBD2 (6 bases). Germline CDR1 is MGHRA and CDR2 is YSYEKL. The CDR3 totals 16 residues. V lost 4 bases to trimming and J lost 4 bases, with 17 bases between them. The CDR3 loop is CASSPFGSGAYNEQFF. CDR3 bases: TGCGCCAGCAGCCCGTTTGGTAGCGGAGCTTACAATGAGCAGTTCTTC.

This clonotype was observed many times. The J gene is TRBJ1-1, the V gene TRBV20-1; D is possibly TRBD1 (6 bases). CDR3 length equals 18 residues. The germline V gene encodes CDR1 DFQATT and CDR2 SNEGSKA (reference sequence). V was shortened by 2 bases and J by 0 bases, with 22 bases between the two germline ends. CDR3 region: CSARPIKGGRAMNTEAFF. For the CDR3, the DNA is TGCAGTGCTAGACCAATAAAAGGGGGGCGAGCGATGAACACTGAAGCTTTCTTT.

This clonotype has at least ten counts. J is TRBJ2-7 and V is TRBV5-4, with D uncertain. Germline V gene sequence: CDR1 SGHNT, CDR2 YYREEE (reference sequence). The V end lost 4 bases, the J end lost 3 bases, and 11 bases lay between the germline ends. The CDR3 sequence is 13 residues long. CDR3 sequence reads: CASSPHWSYEQYF. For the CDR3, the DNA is TGTGCCAGCAGCCCACACTGGAGCTACGAGCAGTACTTC.

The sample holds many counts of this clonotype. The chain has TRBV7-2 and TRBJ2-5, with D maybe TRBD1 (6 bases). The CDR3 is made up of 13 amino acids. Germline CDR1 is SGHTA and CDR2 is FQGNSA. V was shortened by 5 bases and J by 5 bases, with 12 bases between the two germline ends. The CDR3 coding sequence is TGTGCCAGCAGCCTCGGGACACCGGAGACCCAGTACTTC. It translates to CASSLGTPETQYF.

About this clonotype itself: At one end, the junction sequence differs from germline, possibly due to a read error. CDR3 DNA: TGCGCCAGCGGCTTACCTGGAAACACCATATATTTT. This gives the protein CASGLPGNTIYF. This chain joins TRBV5-1 and TRBJ1-3; no clear D gene. The length of the CDR3 is 12 residues. Germline V CDR1 and CDR2: SGHRS, YFSETQ.